Each of the 8 T cell receptor beta chains below was sequenced from the same sample in a study of T-cell reconstitution after alpha-beta-depleted transplantation in children. Unique molecular identifiers were incorporated into the prepared TCRbeta library. MiXCR was run by TCRdb on the PCR reads, yielding one entry per CDR3 protein. The top ten hold under 5% of the sample, which has some 200,000 distinct CDR3 sequences, 6.3% seen once. Sequencing was performed on PBMCs, taken before TCRalphabeta/CD19-depleted stem cell transplant. Receptor source: a girl under three years old with combined immunodeficiency, due to receive a stem cell transplant.

This clonotype has at least ten counts. The rearrangement links TRBV20-1 to TRBJ2-3, with 10 bases that match TRBD2. CDR3 length equals 20 residues. Germline assignment: CDR1 DFQATT and CDR2 SNEGSKA (reference sequence). V trimming: 1 base; J trimming: 1 base; junction bases outside the gene matches: 17. CDR3 residues: CSARVFLSGSSGGRTDTQYF. The CDR3 coding sequence is TGCAGTGCTAGAGTTTTCCTATCAGGATCTAGCGGGGGTCGCACAGATACGCAGTATTTT.

This clonotype came up many times. The J gene is TRBJ2-1, the V gene TRBV5-1; 12 bases match TRBD2. With V trimmed by 10 bases and J by 7 bases, 3 bases remained unmatched. The CDR3 sequence is 12 residues long. The germline gives CDR1 SGHRS, CDR2 YFSETQ. The CDR3 sequence: CAAGTSGNEQFF. CDR3 nucleotides: TGCGCCGCCGGGACTAGCGGGAATGAGCAGTTCTTC.

This clonotype was counted at least ten times. J is TRBJ1-2 and V is TRBV13; TRBD1 matches at 10 bases. The CDR3 totals 15 residues. Unmatched junction bases numbered 7, after V lost 5 bases and J lost 4 bases. Germline V CDR1 and CDR2: PRHDT, FYEKMQ (reference sequence). The CDR3 loop is CASSRGTGEGYGYTF. CDR3 DNA sequence: TGTGCCAGCAGCCGCGGGACAGGGGAAGGCTATGGCTACACCTTC.

This clonotype occurred many times. The chain recombines TRBV20-1 with TRBJ2-7; 9 nucleotides agree with TRBD1. The CDR3 runs 15 residues. V was pared by 6 bases and J by 2 bases, with 11 bases of the junction left unmatched. Germline CDR1 and CDR2: DFQATT and SNEGSKA (reference sequence). The CDR3 DNA reads as TGCAGTGCCCAGCATCCGGGACAGGGAACCTACGAGCAGTACTTC. Translating gives CSAQHPGQGTYEQYF.

This clonotype was recorded many times. The chain carries TRBV29-1 and TRBJ2-7, with 7 nucleotides matching TRBD2. Per germline, CDR1 SQVTM and CDR2 ANQGSEA. V gave up 3 bases and J gave up 3 bases; unmatched junction bases: 8. This CDR3 is built from 14 residues. The CDR3 DNA sequence: TGCAGCGTTGAGCTCCCGGGGGGATACTACGAGCAGTACTTC. Protein product: CSVELPGGYYEQYF.

In this sample, this clonotype turned up many times. This chain links TRBV28 with TRBJ2-5; tentatively, D is TRBD1 or TRBD2 (5 bases each). Germline V gives CDR1 MDHEN, CDR2 SYDVKM. V was trimmed by 3 bases and J by 0 bases, leaving 14 bases between them. CDR3 length: 16 residues. The CDR3 coding sequence is TGTGCCAGCAGTTTCGGTGGGGACGTTGACCAAGAGACCCAGTACTTC. It translates to CASSFGGDVDQETQYF.

Many counts were recorded for this clonotype. The chain uses TRBV28 and TRBJ2-1; 13 nucleotides line up with TRBD2. The CDR3 loop spans 20 amino acids. Germline values: CDR1 MDHEN, CDR2 SYDVKM. V shed 0 bases and J 5 bases; nucleotides not matched to a gene: 13. The CDR3 protein is CASSLWGLGLAGVAHNEQFF. CDR3 sequence (DNA): TGTGCCAGCAGTTTATGGGGGTTAGGACTAGCGGGAGTCGCGCACAATGAGCAGTTCTTC.

This clonotype has at least ten counts. The rearrangement links TRBV27 to TRBJ2-1; D is unclear. With 4 bases removed from V and 0 bases from J, the gap between germline ends came to 10 bases. Germline values: CDR1 MNHEY, CDR2 SMNVEV (reference sequence). The CDR3 is made up of 15 amino acids. In DNA form, the CDR3 reads TGTGCCAGCAGTTCTATACCCCCCTCCTACAATGAGCAGTTCTTC. Its protein is CASSSIPPSYNEQFF.